Below, 20 T cell receptor beta chains from the same sample are listed, as sequenced in a study of T cell clones after liver transplantation. Data came from immunoSEQ multiplex PCR; TCRdb stores just in-frame clones and leaves some out. The top ten clones hold approximately 35% of a sample with approximately 18,000 clones, 80% of them seen once. The specimen comprised CD8+ T cells from blood, sampled 48 months after liver transplant. The receptors shown here come from a human patient who received a liver transplant. Some T cells may be provided by the graft donor.

J is TRBJ1-5 and V is TRBV28, with a possible D match to TRBD1 (5 bases). V lost 6 bases, J lost 3 bases, and 15 bases lay in between. In germline, CDR1 is MDHEN, CDR2 SYDVKM. The CDR3 is 15 amino acids. The CDR3 loop is CASSSGRLFNQPQHF. For the CDR3, the DNA is TGTGCCAGCAGCTCGGGACGGTTGTTCAATCAGCCCCAGCATTTT.

The chain couples TRBV5-3 to TRBJ1-2; no reliable D call. TRBV5-3 is an ORF for which the function is uncertain. V lost 0 bases and J 0 bases, leaving 12 bases between the germline ends. The length of the CDR3 is 16 residues. The CDR3 region is CARSLGRPWANYGYTF. DNA for the CDR3: TGTGCCAGAAGCTTGGGTCGGCCCTGGGCTAACTATGGCTACACCTTC.

V usage is TRBV7-3 and J usage is TRBJ2-2; the D is unclear. This CDR3 has 13 residues. Trimming shortened V by 5 bases and J by 6 bases, and 10 bases separated the two germline ends. Per germline, CDR1 SGHTA and CDR2 FQGTGA. The CDR3 region is CASSPTASGELFF. The CDR3 DNA reads TGTGCCAGCAGCCCCACGGCTTCCGGGGAGCTGTTTTTT.

The V gene is TRBV6-1, the J gene TRBJ1-1; D perhaps matches TRBD1 (5 bases). The germline gives CDR1 MNHNS, CDR2 SASEGT. V lost 2 bases to trimming and J lost 11 bases, with 18 bases between them. The CDR3 extends over 14 amino acids. The CDR3 nucleotides are TGTGCCAGCAGTGAAATTGCGCGGGACCGCCGGGCTTTCTTT. Its translation: CASSEIARDRRAFF.

The V and J genes are TRBV11-2 and TRBJ2-2, with D perhaps given as TRBD1 or TRBD2 (5 bases each). CDR1 is SGHAT, CDR2 FQNNGV, per germline. The V end was cut by 4 bases, the J end by 1 base, with 13 bases between. The CDR3 consists of 16 residues. CDR3 residues: CASSWGRSLNTGELFF. CDR3 in DNA: TGTGCCAGCAGCTGGGGACGGAGCCTGAACACCGGGGAGCTGTTTTTT.

The CDR3 loop reads CASSERHTNTEAFF. CDR3 sequence (DNA): TGTGCCAGCAGTGAGCGACACACGAACACTGAAGCTTTCTTT. The chain is built from TRBV2 and TRBJ1-1; D call uncertain. The CDR3 spans 14 residues. CDR1 and CDR2 from the germline V gene are SNHLY and FYNNEI. Trimming stripped 3 bases from V and 1 base from J, with 9 bases between.

This clone has just one count. This chain joins TRBV7-6 and TRBJ2-3; maybe TRBD1 (5 bases). The CDR3 length is 20 residues. Trimming pared 3 bases from V and 4 bases from J, leaving 29 bases between. CDR1 is SGHVS and CDR2 is FNYEAQ in the germline V gene. This CDR3 is CASSLLSQGTEAASSDTQYF. The CDR3 DNA reads TGTGCCAGCAGCTTGCTGTCTCAGGGCACTGAGGCAGCCTCTTCAGATACGCAGTATTTT.

V gene TRBV6-6 combines with J gene TRBJ2-3; the D gene is possibly TRBD1 (6 bases). V dropped 2 bases and J dropped 2 bases, with 8 bases sitting between them. Germline CDR1 MNHNY, CDR2 SVGAGI (reference sequence). The CDR3 length is 14 residues. Here the CDR3 reads CASSYQGHTDTQYF. In DNA form, the CDR3 reads TGTGCCAGCAGTTACCAGGGGCACACAGATACGCAGTATTTT.

This sequence joins TRBV4-3 and TRBJ1-1, with D unclear. The V gene lost 0 bases and the J gene lost 0 bases, with 8 bases spanning the gap. This CDR3 is 15 amino acids long. In germline, CDR1 is LGHNA, CDR2 YSLEER. CDR3 nucleotides: TGCGCCAGCAGCCAAGACGGCACCATGAACACTGAAGCTTTCTTT. Translating it yields CASSQDGTMNTEAFF.

The V gene is TRBV4-1, the J gene TRBJ1-4; 7 bases are shared with TRBD1. This CDR3 comprises 14 residues. Germline lookup yields CDR1 MGHRA and CDR2 YSYEKL. Trimming cost V 1 base and J 7 bases; bases outside gene matches: 3. CDR3 sequence reads: CASSQGQGGEKLFF. The CDR3 DNA reads TGCGCCAGCAGCCAAGGACAGGGCGGTGAAAAACTGTTTTTT.

The chain joins TRBV11-2 to TRBJ2-5; no definite D call. This CDR3 is 12 amino acids long. Trimming shortened V by 0 bases and J by 5 bases, and 4 bases separated the two germline ends. CDR1 SGHAT and CDR2 FQNNGV come from the germline V gene. CDR3 amino acids: CASSLDVETQYF. CDR3 DNA sequence: TGTGCCAGCAGCTTAGACGTGGAGACCCAGTACTTC.

V is TRBV19 and J is TRBJ1-1; D is uncertain. CDR3 length: 13 residues. V gave up 9 bases and J gave up 1 base, with 12 bases separating them. Germline CDR1 is LNHDA and CDR2 is SQIVND (reference sequence). The CDR3 bases are TGTGCCAGCGCCCCGGGCAGGAACACTGAAGCTTTCTTT. Its translation is CASAPGRNTEAFF.

The genes are TRBV19 and TRBJ2-1; D call uncertain. The V gene lost 5 bases and the J gene lost 6 bases, with 14 bases spanning the gap. The length of the CDR3 is 14 residues. The V gene's germline CDR1 is LNHDA and CDR2 SQIVND (reference sequence). The CDR3 loop reads CASSPRPTTNEQFF. Written as DNA, the CDR3 is TGTGCCAGTAGTCCCCGCCCGACGACCAATGAGCAGTTCTTC.

The chain recombines TRBV5-1 with TRBJ1-6; D remains ambiguous. V was pared by 4 bases and J by 3 bases, with 8 bases between. Germline V gives CDR1 SGHRS, CDR2 YFSETQ. The CDR3 consists of 14 residues. The CDR3 DNA is TGCGCCAGCAGCCCCGGGGACTATAATTCACCCCTCCACTTT. It encodes CASSPGDYNSPLHF.

The rearrangement uses TRBV7-3 and TRBJ2-1; possible D gene TRBD2, 5 bases. V lost 2 bases and J 3 bases, leaving 11 bases between the germline ends. Germline V gives CDR1 SGHTA, CDR2 FQGTGA. The CDR3 totals 15 residues. CDR3 sequence reads: CASSLSRGDYNEQFF. The CDR3 DNA reads TGTGCCAGCAGCTTATCCCGGGGTGACTACAATGAGCAGTTCTTC. Complete variable domain (other parts from reference TRBV7-3 and TRBJ2-1): GAGVSQTPSNKVTEKGKYVELRCDPISGHTALYWYRQSLGQGPEFLIYFQGTGAADDSGLPNDRFFAVRPEGSVSTLKIQRTERGDSAVYLCASSLSRGDYNEQFFGPGTRLTVL.

The CDR3 DNA follows: TGTGCCAGTAGCACAAATGCTGGAAACACCATATATTTT. It is translated as CASSTNAGNTIYF. V usage is TRBV19 and J usage is TRBJ1-3; D gene uncertain. Germline V gene sequence: CDR1 LNHDA, CDR2 SQIVND (reference sequence). The CDR3 loop spans 13 amino acids. Trimming left V 6 bases short and J 2 bases short, with 8 bases between.

The gene calls are TRBV4-3 and TRBJ2-2; a weak D match, TRBD2 (6 bases). In germline, CDR1 is LGHNA, CDR2 YSLEER. This CDR3 region has 14 residues. Between the trimmed V and J ends, which lost 4 bases and 5 bases, there was a span of 11 bases. This CDR3 reads CASSLGRETGELFF. In DNA, the CDR3 is TGCGCCAGCAGCCTCGGCCGGGAGACCGGGGAGCTGTTTTTT.

This clone was detected only once. The chain is built from TRBV2 and TRBJ1-1; D gene uncertain. From germline, CDR1 is SNHLY and CDR2 FYNNEI. V was cut by 7 bases and J by 5 bases, with 14 bases left in between. The CDR3 is 13 amino acids. The DNA of the CDR3 is TGTGCCAGCAACGCCCGAACACCGACTGAAGCTTTCTTT. It yields the protein CASNARTPTEAFF. The variable domain in full, with the rest retrieved from reference TRBV2 and TRBJ1-1, is EPEVTQTPSHQVTQMGQEVILRCVPISNHLYFYWYRQILGQKVEFLVSFYNNEISEKSEIFDDQFSVERPDGSNFTLKIRSTKLEDSAMYFCASNARTPTEAFFGQGTRLTVV.

This clone was counted at least ten times. The J gene is TRBJ1-4, the V gene TRBV4-2, with 10 bases lining up with TRBD1. Looked up from germline, CDR1 is LGHNA and CDR2 is YNFKEQ. V shed 5 bases and J 11 bases; nucleotides not matched to a gene: 8. This CDR3 spans 14 amino acids. The chain's CDR3 is CASSGGQGNSKLFF. CDR3 DNA: TGTGCCAGCAGCGGGGGACAGGGGAACTCCAAACTGTTTTTT.

The chain links TRBV9 to TRBJ1-2, with D perhaps matching TRBD1 (5 bases). Germline CDR1 reads SGDLS; CDR2 reads YYNGEE. This CDR3 spans 16 amino acids. V lost 1 base and J lost 4, with 17 bases in between. In DNA form, the CDR3 reads TGTGCCAGCAGCGTAACCATACAGGAGCTATCCTATGGCTACACCTTC. Protein: CASSVTIQELSYGYTF. Looking up the rest from reference TRBV9 and TRBJ1-2 gives the full variable domain: DSGVTQTPKHLITATGQRVTLRCSPRSGDLSVYWYQQSLDQGLQFLIQYYNGEERAKGNILERFSAQQFPDLHSELNLSSLELGDSALYFCASSVTIQELSYGYTFGSGTRLTVV.